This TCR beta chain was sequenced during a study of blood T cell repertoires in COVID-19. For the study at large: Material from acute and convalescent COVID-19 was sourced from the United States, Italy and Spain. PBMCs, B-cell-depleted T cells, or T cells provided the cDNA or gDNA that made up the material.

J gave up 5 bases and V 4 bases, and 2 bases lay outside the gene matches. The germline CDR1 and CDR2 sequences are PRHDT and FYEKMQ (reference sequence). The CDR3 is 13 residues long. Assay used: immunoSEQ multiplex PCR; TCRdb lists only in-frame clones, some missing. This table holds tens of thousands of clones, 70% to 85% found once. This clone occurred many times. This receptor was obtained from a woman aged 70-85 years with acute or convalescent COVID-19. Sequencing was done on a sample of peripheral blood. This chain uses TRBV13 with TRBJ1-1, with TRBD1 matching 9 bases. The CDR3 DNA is TGTGCCAGCAGCTCAGGGACAGGGACTGAAGCTTTCTTT. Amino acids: CASSSGTGTEAFF.